This T cell receptor (beta chain) was found in a study of beta chain features in type 1 diabetes. Study-wide findings and caveats: Relative to healthy donors, patients appeared to have naive, central memory and Treg TCRB repertoires that were more similar.

Regarding this clone: What it binds is not known.

Germline-derived CDR1 and CDR2 are SGDLS and YYNGEE. This CDR3 has 20 residues. V lost 0 bases, J lost 2 bases, and 13 bases stayed unmatched. The whole isolated RNA underwent reverse transcription, so sequencing captured expressed TCRB transcripts. Repertoires were generated with immunoSEQ multiplex PCR, while TCRdb's copy carries only in-frame clones and drops some. The sample records hundreds of thousands of clones, around 16% being singletons. The V call is TRBV9, the J call TRBJ2-5; 13 nucleotides line up with TRBD2. This TCR was recovered from a man in his late teens or twenties in good health. Source material: naive CD4+ T cells from blood. Here the CDR3 reads CASSVGGSSGTSGTQETQYF. CDR3 sequence (DNA): TGTGCCAGCAGCGTAGGGGGCTCGTCCGGGACTAGCGGGACTCAAGAGACCCAGTACTTC.